This note documents a single T cell receptor beta chain sequence. The repertoire was sequenced with immunoSEQ multiplex PCR; TCRdb's copy has only in-frame clones and lacks some. Of under 95,000 clones listed, approximately 89% are singletons. Germline assignment: CDR1 SGDLS and CDR2 YYNGEE. V lost 6 bases and J lost 0; bases outside the gene matches: 7. This CDR3 spans 15 amino acids. The sample belongs to a study of OX40 agonist ivuxolimab in advanced cancers. The sequence was obtained from an adult with an advanced solid tumor such as melanoma, head and neck, liver or kidney cancer. The sample was CD4+ or CD8+ T cells sorted from blood, taken in a trial of the OX40 agonist ivuxolimab. The rearrangement uses TRBV9 and TRBJ2-3, with 7 bases aligning to TRBD2. CDR3 coding DNA: TGTGCCAGCACCTACGGGCGGGGGAGCACAGATACGCAGTATTTT. Amino acids: CASTYGRGSTDTQYF.